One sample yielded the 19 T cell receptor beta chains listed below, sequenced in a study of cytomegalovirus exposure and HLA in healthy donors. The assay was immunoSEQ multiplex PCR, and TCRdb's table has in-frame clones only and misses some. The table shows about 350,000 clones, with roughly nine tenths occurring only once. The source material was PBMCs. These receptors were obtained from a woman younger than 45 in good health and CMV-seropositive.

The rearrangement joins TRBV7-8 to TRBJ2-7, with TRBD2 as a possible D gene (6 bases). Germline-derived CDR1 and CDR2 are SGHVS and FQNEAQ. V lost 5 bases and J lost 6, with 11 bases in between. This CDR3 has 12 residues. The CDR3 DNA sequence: TGTGCCAGCAGCACACTAGCACCCGAGCAGTACTTC. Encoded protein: CASSTLAPEQYF. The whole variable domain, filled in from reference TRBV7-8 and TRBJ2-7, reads GAGVSQSPRYKVAKRGQDVALRCDPISGHVSLFWYQQALGQGPEFLTYFQNEAQLDKSGLPSDRFFAERPEGSVSTLKIQRTQQEDSAVYLCASSTLAPEQYFGPGTRLTVT.

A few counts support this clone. The CDR3 loop is CASSVVLEGEQFF. The CDR3 nucleotides are TGTGCCAGCAGCGTAGTCCTGGAGGGTGAGCAGTTCTTC. The V gene is TRBV9, the J gene TRBJ2-1; possibly TRBD2 for D (6 bases). Trimming removed 0 bases from V and 9 bases from J, with 10 bases in between. Germline loops: CDR1 SGDLS, CDR2 YYNGEE. This CDR3 has 13 residues.

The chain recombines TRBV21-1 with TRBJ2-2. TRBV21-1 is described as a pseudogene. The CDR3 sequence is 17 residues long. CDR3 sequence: CASSKGGDGRSTGELFF. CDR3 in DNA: TGTGCCAGCAGCAAAGGAGGGGACGGGCGAAGCACCGGGGAGCTGTTTTTT.

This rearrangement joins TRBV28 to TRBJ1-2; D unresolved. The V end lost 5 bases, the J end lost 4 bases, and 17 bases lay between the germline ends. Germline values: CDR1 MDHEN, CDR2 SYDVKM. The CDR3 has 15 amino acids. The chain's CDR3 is CASSPQDHRPYGYTF. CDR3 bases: TGTGCCAGCAGTCCTCAGGACCATCGACCCTATGGCTACACCTTC.

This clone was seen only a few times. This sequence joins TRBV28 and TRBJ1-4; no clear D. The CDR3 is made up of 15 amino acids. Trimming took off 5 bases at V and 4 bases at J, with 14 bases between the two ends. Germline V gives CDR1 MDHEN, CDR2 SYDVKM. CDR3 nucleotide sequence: TGTGCCAGCAGTCCCCCAGACACCCATAATGAAAAACTGTTTTTT. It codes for CASSPPDTHNEKLFF. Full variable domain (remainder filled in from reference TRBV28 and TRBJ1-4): DVKVTQSSRYLVKRTGEKVFLECVQDMDHENMFWYRQDPGLGLRLIYFSYDVKMKEKGDIPEGYSVSREKKERFSLILESASTNQTSMYLCASSPPDTHNEKLFFGSGTQLSVL.

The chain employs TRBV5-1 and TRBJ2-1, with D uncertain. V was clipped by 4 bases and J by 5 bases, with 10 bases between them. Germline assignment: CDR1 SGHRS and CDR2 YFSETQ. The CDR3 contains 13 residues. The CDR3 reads CASSELSNNEQFF. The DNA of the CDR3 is TGCGCCAGCAGCGAGTTGTCTAACAATGAGCAGTTCTTC.

The DNA of the CDR3 is TGTGCCAGCAAGTTAACTAGCGGGGGAATGGATGAGCAGTTCTTC. Translation: CASKLTSGGMDEQFF. V usage is TRBV27 and J usage is TRBJ2-1; 11 bases align to TRBD2. The trim removed 7 bases at V and 8 bases at J, leaving 10 bases unmatched. The length of the CDR3 is 15 residues. Germline assignment: CDR1 MNHEY and CDR2 SMNVEV (reference sequence).

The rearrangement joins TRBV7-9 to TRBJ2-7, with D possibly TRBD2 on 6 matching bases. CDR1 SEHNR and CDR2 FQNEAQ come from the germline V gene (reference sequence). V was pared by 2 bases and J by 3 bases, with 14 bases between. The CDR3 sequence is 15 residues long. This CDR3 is CASSLPATRNYEQYF. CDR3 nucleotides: TGTGCCAGCAGCTTACCCGCGACTAGAAACTACGAGCAGTACTTC.

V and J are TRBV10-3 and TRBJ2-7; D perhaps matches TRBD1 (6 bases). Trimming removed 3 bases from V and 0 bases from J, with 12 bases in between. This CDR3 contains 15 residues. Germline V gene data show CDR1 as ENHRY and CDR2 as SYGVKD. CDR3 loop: CAISDGQTTSYEQYF. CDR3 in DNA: TGTGCCATCAGTGACGGACAGACGACCTCCTACGAGCAGTACTTC.

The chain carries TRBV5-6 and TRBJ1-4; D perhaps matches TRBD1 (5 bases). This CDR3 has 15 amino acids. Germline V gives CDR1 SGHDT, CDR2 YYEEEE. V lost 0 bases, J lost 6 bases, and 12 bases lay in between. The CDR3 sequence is CASSLAAAGYEKLFF. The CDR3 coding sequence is TGTGCCAGCAGCTTGGCGGCGGCAGGGTATGAAAAACTGTTTTTT.

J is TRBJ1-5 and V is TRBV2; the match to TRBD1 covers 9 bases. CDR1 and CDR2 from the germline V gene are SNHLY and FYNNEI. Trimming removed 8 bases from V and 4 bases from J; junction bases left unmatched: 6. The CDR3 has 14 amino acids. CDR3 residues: CASARDRANQPQHF. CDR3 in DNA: TGTGCCAGCGCCAGGGACAGGGCTAATCAGCCCCAGCATTTT.

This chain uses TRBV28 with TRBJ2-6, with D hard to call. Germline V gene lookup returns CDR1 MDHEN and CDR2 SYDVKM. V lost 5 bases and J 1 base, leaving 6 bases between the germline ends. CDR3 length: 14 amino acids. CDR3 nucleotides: TGTGCCAGCAGTAAATGGTCTGGGGCCAACGTCCTGACTTTC. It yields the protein CASSKWSGANVLTF. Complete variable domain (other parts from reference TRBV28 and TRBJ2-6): DVKVTQSSRYLVKRTGEKVFLECVQDMDHENMFWYRQDPGLGLRLIYFSYDVKMKEKGDIPEGYSVSREKKERFSLILESASTNQTSMYLCASSKWSGANVLTFGAGSRLTVL.

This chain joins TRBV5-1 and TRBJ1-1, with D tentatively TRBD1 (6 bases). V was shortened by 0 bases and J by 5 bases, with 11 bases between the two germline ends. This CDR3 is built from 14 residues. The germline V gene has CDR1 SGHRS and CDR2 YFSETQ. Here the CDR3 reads CASSLAITGTEAFF. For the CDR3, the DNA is TGCGCCAGCAGCTTGGCCATCACAGGGACTGAAGCTTTCTTT.

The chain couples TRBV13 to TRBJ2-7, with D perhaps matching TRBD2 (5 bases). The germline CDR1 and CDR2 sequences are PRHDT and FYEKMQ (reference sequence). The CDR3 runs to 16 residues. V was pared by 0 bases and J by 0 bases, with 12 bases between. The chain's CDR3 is CASSLGDYRYSYEQYF. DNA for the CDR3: TGTGCCAGCAGCTTAGGAGACTACCGATACTCCTACGAGCAGTACTTC.

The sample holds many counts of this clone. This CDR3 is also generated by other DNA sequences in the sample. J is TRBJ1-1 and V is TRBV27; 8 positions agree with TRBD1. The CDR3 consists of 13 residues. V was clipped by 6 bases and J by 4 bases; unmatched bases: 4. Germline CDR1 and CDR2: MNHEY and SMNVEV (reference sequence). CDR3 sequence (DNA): TGTGCCAGCAGGGATACAGGGGGCACTGAAGCTTTCTTT. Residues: CASRDTGGTEAFF.

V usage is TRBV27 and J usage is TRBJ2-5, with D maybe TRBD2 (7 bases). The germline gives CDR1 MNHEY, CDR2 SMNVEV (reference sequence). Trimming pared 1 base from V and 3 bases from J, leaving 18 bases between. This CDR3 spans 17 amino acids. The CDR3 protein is CASSLFFGGLAEETQYF. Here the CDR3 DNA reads TGTGCCAGCAGTTTATTCTTTGGGGGGCTAGCGGAAGAGACCCAGTACTTC.

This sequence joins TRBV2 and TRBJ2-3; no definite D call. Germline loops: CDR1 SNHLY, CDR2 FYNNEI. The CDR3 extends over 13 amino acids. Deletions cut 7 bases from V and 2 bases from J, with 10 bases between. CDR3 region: CASTARITDTQYF. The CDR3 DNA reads TGTGCCAGCACAGCGAGGATCACAGATACGCAGTATTTT.

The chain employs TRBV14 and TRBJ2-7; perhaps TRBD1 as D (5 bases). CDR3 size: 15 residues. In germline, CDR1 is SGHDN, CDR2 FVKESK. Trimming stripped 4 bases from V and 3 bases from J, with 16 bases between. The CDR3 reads CASSPSPDTDYEQYF. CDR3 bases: TGTGCCAGCAGCCCATCGCCGGACACGGACTACGAGCAGTACTTC.

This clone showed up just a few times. The CDR3 protein is CASSLEPQYF. CDR3 coding DNA: TGTGCCAGCAGTTTAGAACCACAGTACTTC. The chain links TRBV28 to TRBJ2-7; D remains unclear. Germline values: CDR1 MDHEN, CDR2 SYDVKM. There are 10 residues in the CDR3. V lost 2 bases to trimming and J lost 10 bases, with 6 bases between them.